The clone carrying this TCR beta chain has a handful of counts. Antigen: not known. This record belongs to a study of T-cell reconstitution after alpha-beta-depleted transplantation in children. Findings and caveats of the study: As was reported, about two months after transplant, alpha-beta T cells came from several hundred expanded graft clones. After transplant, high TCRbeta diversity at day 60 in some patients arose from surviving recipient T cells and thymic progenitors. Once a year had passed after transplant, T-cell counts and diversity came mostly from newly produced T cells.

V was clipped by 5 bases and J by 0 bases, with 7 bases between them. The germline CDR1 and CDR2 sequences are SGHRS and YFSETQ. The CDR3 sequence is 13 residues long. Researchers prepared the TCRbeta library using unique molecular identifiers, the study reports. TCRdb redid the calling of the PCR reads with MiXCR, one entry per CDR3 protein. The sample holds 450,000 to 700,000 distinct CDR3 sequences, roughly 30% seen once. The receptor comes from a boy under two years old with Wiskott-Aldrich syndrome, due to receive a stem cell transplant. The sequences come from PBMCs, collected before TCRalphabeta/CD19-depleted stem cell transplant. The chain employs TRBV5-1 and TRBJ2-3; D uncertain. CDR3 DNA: TGCGCCAGCAGGGAGATTAGCACAGATACGCAGTATTTT. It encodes CASREISTDTQYF.